This T cell receptor beta chain was found in a study of T cells expressing NK-cell markers. Study at large: Of eight sequenced donors, seven were HCMV-seropositive and one HCMV-seronegative.

This CDR3 spans 15 amino acids. Germline loops: CDR1 SNHLY, CDR2 FYNNEI. Researchers built TCR beta cDNA using 5'RACE template switching with UMIs. Reprocessing the 5' RACE reads, TCRdb reports a single entry for every CDR3 protein and omits DNA. The sample includes about 460,000 distinct CDR3 sequences. The source of this sequence is a woman aged 45-65 years in good health. Sequenced sample: blood T cells: a sorted CD56 or NKG2C T cell subset, CD4+ or CD8+ T cells, or bulk PBMC T cells (not recorded which). The chain couples TRBV2 to TRBJ2-4; lacking DNA, the TRBD1 call made by TCRdb goes unchecked. The CDR3 protein is CASSGADRAVDIQYF.